The 20 T cell receptor beta chains given below trace back to one sample, sequenced in a study of blood T cell repertoires in COVID-19. The table came from immunoSEQ multiplex PCR; TCRdb's copy has only in-frame clones and leaves some out. The sample shows fewer than 300,000 clones, roughly 80% of them seen only once. The specimen was peripheral blood. Source of these receptors: a person between 70 and 80 years old with COVID-19, enrolled during active disease.

This sequence joins TRBV2 and TRBJ1-1, with D possibly being TRBD1 (6 bases). CDR3 length: 14 residues. CDR1 SNHLY and CDR2 FYNNEI come from the germline V gene. V was pared by 6 bases and J by 2 bases, with 13 bases between. DNA for the CDR3: TGTGCCAGCAGGTACGGACAGCTTAACACTGAAGCTTTCTTT. Translation gives CASRYGQLNTEAFF. Looking up the rest from reference TRBV2 and TRBJ1-1 gives the full variable domain: EPEVTQTPSHQVTQMGQEVILRCVPISNHLYFYWYRQILGQKVEFLVSFYNNEISEKSEIFDDQFSVERPDGSNFTLKIRSTKLEDSAMYFCASRYGQLNTEAFFGQGTRLTVV.

The genes are TRBV11-3 and TRBJ1-6; 8 nucleotides line up with TRBD1. The CDR3 spans 16 residues. The junction had 7 bases not matched to a gene; V was cut back by 4 bases and J by 5 bases. Looked up from germline, CDR1 is SGHNT and CDR2 is YENEEA. The CDR3, as DNA: TGTGCCAGCAGCTATTATTGGGACAGGCATAATTCACCCCTCCACTTT. Amino acid sequence: CASSYYWDRHNSPLHF.

The chain combines TRBV5-1 with TRBJ2-7; TRBD2 might be the D (5 bases). Trimming stripped 7 bases from V and 1 base from J, with 15 bases between. The CDR3 is 14 amino acids. Germline V gives CDR1 SGHRS, CDR2 YFSETQ. The CDR3 region has the DNA TGCGCCAGCCGACTCGAGGGCGGTTCCTACGAGCAGTACTTC. This codes for CASRLEGGSYEQYF.

This CDR3 reads CASSQEGGSPLHF. CDR3 nucleotides: TGTGCCAGCAGCCAAGAAGGGGGTTCACCCCTCCACTTT. This sequence joins TRBV3-1 (or the pseudogene TRBV3-2) and TRBJ1-6, with D possibly TRBD1 on 6 matching bases. The germline CDR1 and CDR2 sequences are LGHDT and YNNKEL (reference sequence). The ends were cut back, 0 bases at V and 9 bases at J, with 6 bases in the middle. The CDR3 contains 13 residues.

This chain connects TRBV27 to TRBJ1-6; 8 bases fit TRBD1. Trimming took 6 bases from V and 6 from J; bases not matched to a gene: 4. This CDR3 has 14 residues. The germline gives CDR1 MNHEY, CDR2 SMNVEV (reference sequence). CDR3 protein: CASRPGQANSPLHF. CDR3 coding DNA: TGTGCCAGCAGGCCGGGACAGGCTAATTCACCCCTCCACTTT.

V is TRBV3-1 (or the pseudogene TRBV3-2) and J is TRBJ1-2; no firm D call. Between the trimmed V and J ends, which lost 2 bases and 4 bases, there was a span of 11 bases. The CDR3 is made up of 14 amino acids. CDR1 is LGHDT, CDR2 YNNKEL, per germline (reference sequence). CDR3 nucleotides: TGTGCCAGCAGCCAATCTACCGGGTCCTATGGCTACACCTTC. Encoded protein: CASSQSTGSYGYTF.

This clone was seen just once. This chain connects TRBV18 to TRBJ1-2, with D perhaps TRBD1 (5 bases). CDR3 length: 15 amino acids. The V gene's germline CDR1 is KGHSH and CDR2 LQKENI. V lost 1 base to trimming and J lost 2 bases, with 11 bases between them. CDR3 coding DNA: TGTGCCAGCTCACCACAGCCAGGGCCAAACTATGGCTACACCTTC. The encoded protein is CASSPQPGPNYGYTF.

This clone was detected only once. The chain joins TRBV5-3 to TRBJ2-6; 9 nucleotides match TRBD1. TRBV5-3 is sorted into the ORF group, with uncertain function. V gave up 2 bases and J gave up 6 bases; unmatched junction bases: 9. The CDR3 runs 17 residues. In nucleotides, the CDR3 is TGTGCCAGAAGCTTAGGGACAGGGCCTGAGGAGGCCAACGTCCTGACTTTC. Amino acids: CARSLGTGPEEANVLTF.

V gene TRBV19 combines with J gene TRBJ2-1, with 11 nucleotides matching TRBD2. CDR1 and CDR2 from the germline V gene are LNHDA and SQIVND (reference sequence). J gave up 2 bases and V 2 bases, and 2 bases lay outside the gene matches. This CDR3 comprises 16 residues. The chain's CDR3 is CASSILAGGTYNEQFF. CDR3 nucleotide sequence: TGTGCCAGTAGTATACTAGCGGGGGGTACCTACAATGAGCAGTTCTTC.

The genes are TRBV19 and TRBJ2-1; D perhaps matches TRBD2 (6 bases). The V gene lost 6 bases and the J gene lost 6 bases, with 21 bases spanning the gap. Germline-derived CDR1 and CDR2 are LNHDA and SQIVND (reference sequence). This CDR3 has 16 residues. This chain's CDR3 is CASRDSGRRGSNEQFF. The CDR3 bases are TGTGCCAGTAGGGATTCTGGGAGGAGGGGTTCCAATGAGCAGTTCTTC.

CDR3 DNA sequence: TGTGCCAGCAGCTGGCCGGGGAGCGCCGGGGAGCTGTTTTTT. It encodes CASSWPGSAGELFF. This sequence joins TRBV5-6 and TRBJ2-2; D might be TRBD2 (5 bases). This CDR3 comprises 14 residues. Deletions cut 3 bases from V and 6 bases from J, with 12 bases between. Germline CDR1 and CDR2: SGHDT and YYEEEE.

This clone appeared a few times. The chain has TRBV10-1 and TRBJ2-7; possible D gene TRBD1, 6 bases. The V end was cut by 8 bases, the J end by 6 bases, with 17 bases between. The germline V gene has CDR1 WNHNN and CDR2 SYGVQD (reference sequence). The CDR3 has 13 residues. The CDR3, as DNA: TGCGCCAGCCTCACAGGGATGCCTTGCGAGCAGTACTTC. It encodes CASLTGMPCEQYF.

The chain links TRBV6-1 to TRBJ1-2, with unresolved D. Per germline, CDR1 MNHNS and CDR2 SASEGT. V lost 3 bases to trimming and J lost 4 bases, with 12 bases between them. The CDR3 sequence is 14 residues long. The CDR3 nucleotides read TGTGCCAGCAGTGATCGGGGTCCCTCCTATGGCTACACCTTC. Translating it yields CASSDRGPSYGYTF.

In the case of this clone: This sample also contains other DNA sequences that code for the same CDR3. V usage is TRBV6-2 or TRBV6-3 and J usage is TRBJ1-2; the D is unclear. CDR3 size: 13 residues. Germline CDR1 is MNHEY and CDR2 is SVGEGT. Trimming removed 0 bases at V and 4 bases at J, with 6 bases between. This CDR3 is CASSYSGSYGYTF. The DNA of the CDR3 is TGTGCCAGCAGTTACTCTGGTAGCTATGGCTACACCTTC.

The chain joins TRBV5-8 to TRBJ2-2; 11 positions match TRBD1. The germline V gene has CDR1 SGHTS and CDR2 YDEGEE. J lost 5 bases, V lost 3 bases, and 3 bases had no gene match. CDR3 length: 15 residues. In nucleotides, the CDR3 is TGTGCCAGCAGCTCCGGACAGGGGGCGACCGGGGAGCTGTTTTTT. Translated, it gives CASSSGQGATGELFF.

This chain joins TRBV29-1 and TRBJ1-1; the D is unclear. The CDR3 runs 14 residues. Germline V gives CDR1 SQVTM, CDR2 ANQGSEA. Trimming stripped 5 bases from V and 2 bases from J, with 15 bases between. DNA of the CDR3: TGCAGCGTTAGTGGCAGCCGGGGTAACACTGAAGCTTTCTTT. The encoded protein is CSVSGSRGNTEAFF.

The CDR3 DNA follows: TGTGCCAGTAATTTCGGGAAAAGCACAGATACGCAGTATTTT. Translating it yields CASNFGKSTDTQYF. The J gene is TRBJ2-3, the V gene TRBV19; weak D call: TRBD2 (5 bases). Germline V gives CDR1 LNHDA, CDR2 SQIVND (reference sequence). Trimming left V 7 bases short and J 0 bases short, with 11 bases between. The CDR3 is made up of 14 amino acids.

The J gene is TRBJ2-5, the V gene TRBV6-1; 9 positions agree with TRBD1. This CDR3 is 14 amino acids long. The ends lost 4 bases at V and 4 bases at J; junction bases unmatched: 4. CDR1 is MNHNS and CDR2 is SASEGT in the germline V gene. The chain's CDR3 is CASSGPTGGETQYF. The CDR3 DNA reads as TGTGCCAGCAGTGGCCCGACAGGGGGAGAGACCCAGTACTTC.

The chain couples TRBV28 to TRBJ1-4; a weak D match, TRBD1 (5 bases). The germline V gene has CDR1 MDHEN and CDR2 SYDVKM. This CDR3 is built from 17 residues. Trimming shortened V by 1 base and J by 2 bases, and 14 bases separated the two germline ends. The CDR3: CASSLSSLRVTNEKLFF. For the CDR3, the DNA is TGTGCCAGCAGTTTATCCTCTCTCAGGGTGACTAATGAAAAACTGTTTTTT.

V usage is TRBV19 and J usage is TRBJ1-5; D is perhaps TRBD1 (6 bases). The germline CDR1 and CDR2 sequences are LNHDA and SQIVND (reference sequence). V dropped 7 bases and J dropped 8 bases, with 21 bases sitting between them. The CDR3 runs 15 residues. The CDR3, as DNA: TGTGCCAGTAATCCCCAGGGGCCCGGGGGGGAGCCCCAGCATTTT. Translation: CASNPQGPGGEPQHF.